This TCR beta chain was sequenced during a study of blood T cell repertoires in COVID-19. Some clones are missing from TCRdb's copy, which holds only in-frame ones; the method was immunoSEQ multiplex PCR. The table records hundreds of thousands of clones, about 89% of them present only once. The CDR3 is 13 residues long. Looked up from germline, CDR1 is SNHLY and CDR2 is FYNNEI. J lost 10 bases, V lost 5 bases, and 7 bases had no gene match. The V gene is TRBV2, the J gene TRBJ2-1; 8 bases are shared with TRBD1. Sequenced input: peripheral blood. This clonotype was sampled from a woman aged 45-65 years with COVID-19, enrolled during active disease. The CDR3 DNA reads as TGTGCCAGCAGTACAGACAGGGGTCGGGAGCAGTTCTTC. Its translation: CASSTDRGREQFF.